The 22 T cell receptor beta chains given below trace back to one sample, sequenced in a study of T cells in Graves' hyperthyroidism and ophthalmopathy. What was amplified from RNA transcripts were TCR beta CDR3 regions. The HTBI primer set was used in a first-round RT-PCR of the TCR CDR3. One entry per CDR3 protein, called by TCRdb with MiXCR from the multiplex PCR reads. This table holds some 510,000 distinct CDR3 sequences, roughly 20% found once. The sequenced sample consisted of blood. These receptors were obtained from a man aged 18 to 30 with Graves' hyperthyroidism.

V and J are TRBV19 and TRBJ1-1; D is possibly TRBD1 (5 bases). CDR3 length: 14 residues. Germline V gene data show CDR1 as LNHDA and CDR2 as SQIVND (reference sequence). V lost 5 bases and J 3 bases, leaving 13 bases between the germline ends. As DNA, the CDR3 is TGTGCCAGTAGTTGGGGGACGGTGGACACTGAAGCTTTCTTT. It codes for CASSWGTVDTEAFF.

This clonotype was recorded at least ten times. J is TRBJ1-2 and V is TRBV9; TRBD1 might be the D (5 bases). The V gene lost 4 bases and the J gene lost 4 bases, with 20 bases spanning the gap. The CDR3 is 16 amino acids. Looked up from germline, CDR1 is SGDLS and CDR2 is YYNGEE. DNA for the CDR3: TGTGCCAGCAGCACCCCGGGGCAGGGTACTGTCTATGGCTACACCTTC. Translated: CASSTPGQGTVYGYTF.

This clonotype has more than one count but fewer than ten. V is TRBV18 and J is TRBJ1-2, with 8 bases that match TRBD1. CDR1 KGHSH and CDR2 LQKENI come from the germline V gene. V gave up 6 bases and J gave up 8 bases; unmatched junction bases: 11. CDR3 length: 14 amino acids. CDR3 in amino acids: CASSLTGAGSGYTF. DNA for the CDR3: TGTGCCAGCTCCCTGACAGGGGCGGGTAGCGGCTACACCTTC.

J is TRBJ1-1 and V is TRBV12-3 or TRBV12-4, with D tentatively TRBD1 (5 bases). V was trimmed by 8 bases and J by 5 bases, leaving 15 bases between them. CDR3 length equals 13 residues. The CDR3 is CASARESVTEAFF. The CDR3 DNA reads TGTGCCAGCGCCAGGGAGAGTGTTACTGAAGCTTTCTTT.

V is TRBV6-5 and J is TRBJ2-5; D is unclear. Germline V gene data show CDR1 as MNHEY and CDR2 as SVGAGI. The CDR3 is 16 amino acids. V lost 4 bases and J 1 base, leaving 16 bases between the germline ends. The CDR3, as DNA: TGTGCCAGCAGTTCCGCGATGGGGAACTCCCAAGAGACCCAGTACTTC. This translates into CASSSAMGNSQETQYF.

This clonotype was seen a few times. V gene TRBV7-6 combines with J gene TRBJ1-1; D gene ambiguous. V was trimmed by 2 bases and J by 4 bases, leaving 20 bases between them. Germline CDR1 and CDR2: SGHVS and FNYEAQ. This CDR3 spans 17 amino acids. The CDR3 loop reads CASSLYPSGRVSTEAFF. The CDR3 region has the DNA TGTGCCAGCAGCTTATATCCCTCGGGGAGGGTGAGCACTGAAGCTTTCTTT.

The J gene is TRBJ1-2, the V gene TRBV4-1, with a weak D call TRBD1 (6 bases). Germline assignment: CDR1 MGHRA and CDR2 YSYEKL. V dropped 2 bases and J dropped 2 bases, with 12 bases sitting between them. The CDR3 loop spans 15 amino acids. The CDR3 sequence: CASSQFGQPNYGYTF. CDR3 in DNA: TGCGCCAGCAGCCAATTCGGACAGCCAAACTATGGCTACACCTTC.

This clonotype has a count of ten or more. V is TRBV6-2 or TRBV6-3 and J is TRBJ2-2; 10 positions match TRBD1. Germline V gene sequence: CDR1 MNHEY, CDR2 SVGEGT. J was trimmed by 5 bases and V by 0 bases; bases with no gene match: 9. This CDR3 is 18 amino acids long. CDR3 sequence: CASSYSETGGASTGELFF. In nucleotides, the CDR3 is TGTGCCAGCAGTTACTCGGAGACAGGGGGCGCGAGTACCGGGGAGCTGTTTTTT.

This clonotype was detected ten times or more. V usage is TRBV20-1 and J usage is TRBJ2-7; 9 nucleotides agree with TRBD1. With V trimmed by 6 bases and J by 10 bases, 10 bases remained unmatched. In germline, CDR1 is DFQATT, CDR2 SNEGSKA (reference sequence). This CDR3 contains 12 residues. CDR3 loop: CSAQGTGMNQYF. DNA of the CDR3: TGCAGTGCCCAAGGGACAGGGATGAATCAGTACTTC.

V and J are TRBV29-1 and TRBJ1-1; 9 bases agree with TRBD1. Germline values: CDR1 SQVTM, CDR2 ANQGSEA. With V trimmed by 6 bases and J by 3 bases, 5 bases remained unmatched. This CDR3 has 13 amino acids. CDR3 in amino acids: CSVGTGSYTEAFF. The CDR3 DNA follows: TGCAGCGTCGGGACAGGGAGTTACACTGAAGCTTTCTTT.

This clonotype occurred a few times. The chain recombines TRBV3-1 with TRBJ1-3; D gene unclear. CDR1 and CDR2 (germline): LGHDT, YNNKEL (reference sequence). The CDR3 runs 17 residues. The V and J ends lost 1 base and 0 bases respectively, with 13 bases between them. In DNA, the CDR3 is TGTGCCAGCAGCCAAGGGTCCGCCGCCCACTCTGGAAACACCATATATTTT. Protein sequence: CASSQGSAAHSGNTIYF.

The table lists this clonotype with many counts. The chain links TRBV3-1 to TRBJ2-7; 8 bases line up with TRBD1. Looked up from germline, CDR1 is LGHDT and CDR2 is YNNKEL (reference sequence). The J segment lost 10 bases and the V segment lost 0 bases, leaving 8 bases of the junction unmatched. The length of the CDR3 is 14 residues. Here the CDR3 DNA reads TGTGCCAGCAGCCAAGAGTACGGGACAGGACGACAGTACTTC. Amino acid sequence: CASSQEYGTGRQYF.

The chain uses TRBV18 and TRBJ2-5, with D possibly matching TRBD1 (5 bases). Germline assignment: CDR1 KGHSH and CDR2 LQKENI. The CDR3 loop spans 14 amino acids. V was cut by 5 bases and J by 5 bases, with 15 bases left in between. The CDR3 DNA is TGTGCCAGCTCAGGACAAGAAGGGGTGGAGACCCAGTACTTC. It translates to CASSGQEGVETQYF.

This clonotype was seen more than once but under ten times. The chain couples TRBV7-8 to TRBJ2-3; TRBD2 matches 10 bases. Germline CDR1 SGHVS, CDR2 FQNEAQ. V was pared by 1 base and J by 5 bases, with 6 bases of the junction left unmatched. The CDR3 is 16 residues long. The CDR3 coding sequence is TGTGCCAGCAGCTTAGACAGCGGGGGGGCTAAAGATACGCAGTATTTT. It codes for CASSLDSGGAKDTQYF.

This clonotype was recorded at least ten times. The rearrangement joins TRBV20-1 to TRBJ1-1; TRBD1 matches 11 bases. Germline values: CDR1 DFQATT, CDR2 SNEGSKA (reference sequence). The CDR3 has 16 residues. Germline trimming cut 1 base from V and 2 bases from J; bases unmatched to any gene: 6. The DNA of the CDR3 is TGCAGTGCTAGAGCCCCCTGGACAGGGGGCAACACTGAAGCTTTCTTT. This gives the protein CSARAPWTGGNTEAFF.

The chain carries TRBV5-6 and TRBJ1-5; 8 bases line up with TRBD1. Germline trimming cut 4 bases from V and 2 bases from J; bases unmatched to any gene: 5. CDR1 is SGHDT, CDR2 YYEEEE, per germline. The CDR3 covers 15 residues. The CDR3 reads CASSAGTGRNQPQHF. CDR3 DNA: TGTGCCAGCAGCGCAGGGACAGGCCGCAATCAGCCCCAGCATTTT.

The table lists this clonotype with a few counts. The gene calls are TRBV30 and TRBJ1-1; tentatively, D is TRBD1 (5 bases). CDR1 is GTSNPN and CDR2 is SVGIG in the germline V gene (reference sequence). This CDR3 is 13 amino acids long. The V end was cut by 3 bases, the J end by 5 bases, with 13 bases between. DNA for the CDR3: TGTGCCTGGAGCGCCACGGGGCGGACTGAAGCTTTCTTT. Protein product: CAWSATGRTEAFF.

This clonotype was found many times. V and J are TRBV12-3 or TRBV12-4 and TRBJ1-3; 8 nucleotides agree with TRBD1. CDR3 length: 12 amino acids. The J segment lost 7 bases and the V segment lost 8 bases, leaving 4 bases of the junction unmatched. The CDR3, as DNA: TGTGCCAGCTCAGGGGGCTCGAACACCATATATTTT. Amino acid sequence: CASSGGSNTIYF.

V and J are TRBV20-1 and TRBJ1-2; 10 bases align to TRBD1. CDR3 length: 14 residues. Trimming at V came to 4 bases and at J to 8 bases, leaving 10 bases not matched to a gene. CDR1 DFQATT and CDR2 SNEGSKA come from the germline V gene (reference sequence). Here the CDR3 reads CSAIKPDRGRGYTF. The CDR3 DNA is TGCAGTGCTATAAAACCTGACAGGGGGCGCGGCTACACCTTC.

This clonotype appeared a few times. The chain recombines TRBV5-1 with TRBJ2-7; TRBD2 might be the D (5 bases). This CDR3 spans 15 amino acids. V shed 2 bases and J shed 5 bases, with 17 bases lying between them. Germline V lookup: CDR1 SGHRS, CDR2 YFSETQ. In nucleotides, the CDR3 is TGCGCCAGCAGCTTCGGGGTTGGAGGAATCCACGAGCAGTACTTC. Translation: CASSFGVGGIHEQYF.

This clonotype was detected ten times or more. The chain has TRBV2 and TRBJ1-2; tentative D call: TRBD1 (6 bases). Trimming stripped 2 bases from V and 6 bases from J, with 13 bases between. Germline CDR1 reads SNHLY; CDR2 reads FYNNEI. The CDR3 spans 14 residues. The CDR3: CASSEWAAGDGYTF. In DNA, the CDR3 is TGTGCCAGCAGTGAATGGGCGGCAGGGGATGGCTACACCTTC.

This clonotype was detected many times. The gene calls are TRBV5-5 and TRBJ2-4; D is possibly TRBD1 (6 bases). Germline V gene lookup returns CDR1 SGHKS and CDR2 YYEKEE (reference sequence). This CDR3 is 15 amino acids long. V lost 0 bases and J 5 bases, leaving 12 bases between the germline ends. In nucleotides, the CDR3 is TGTGCCAGCAGCTTGGGGGGGCGGTGGCAAAACATTCAGTACTTC. It codes for CASSLGGRWQNIQYF.